These 26 T cell receptor beta chains were sequenced from one sample in a study of blood T cells in healthy people across ages. Combining a sample-barcoded 5' primer with a J-beta primer mix, a second PCR ran for roughly 6 to 12 cycles. TCRdb re-called the 5' RACE reads through MiXCR, storing one row per CDR3 protein. The sample carries about 500,000 distinct CDR3 sequences, 24% recorded once. This sample was also put to use in a study of T cells of mothers and their children.

Material for sequencing was blood. The source is a boy younger than 18 in good health.

J is TRBJ1-4 and V is TRBV7-9, with a possible D match to TRBD1 (5 bases). Between the trimmed V and J ends, which lost 5 bases and 7 bases, there was a span of 11 bases. Germline loops: CDR1 SEHNR, CDR2 FQNEAQ (reference sequence). The CDR3 contains 13 residues. The CDR3 nucleotides are TGTGCCAGCAGCCGGTGGGGCCGTGAAAAACTGTTTTTT. The encoded protein is CASSRWGREKLFF.

The chain carries TRBV25-1 and TRBJ2-5, with D perhaps assigned TRBD1 or TRBD2 (5 bases each). Trimming took off 1 base at V and 7 bases at J, with 10 bases between the two ends. The germline CDR1 and CDR2 sequences are MGHDK and SYGVNS. This CDR3 spans 13 amino acids. This chain's CDR3 is CASSEWDAGTQYF. The DNA of the CDR3 is TGTGCCAGCAGTGAATGGGACGCCGGGACCCAGTACTTC.

J is TRBJ2-3 and V is TRBV7-2; D is unresolved. From germline, CDR1 is SGHTA and CDR2 FQGNSA. The CDR3 extends over 12 amino acids. The V end lost 2 bases, the J end lost 8 bases, and 8 bases lay between the germline ends. The CDR3 loop is CASSLTPGTQYF. CDR3 bases: TGTGCCAGCAGCTTAACCCCTGGTACGCAGTATTTT.

This clonotype was found a few times. The V and J genes are TRBV7-2 and TRBJ2-6, with 9 bases aligning to TRBD1. After removal of 3 bases from V and 0 bases from J, the junction contained 12 bases not matched to a gene. There are 20 residues in the CDR3. Germline V gene lookup returns CDR1 SGHTA and CDR2 FQGNSA. In DNA, the CDR3 is TGTGCCAGCAGCTTTCCGGTCGGGACAGGGTTGGCCTCTGGGGCCAACGTCCTGACTTTC. As protein: CASSFPVGTGLASGANVLTF.

The CDR3 sequence: CASSIDAGGEQFF. The DNA of the CDR3 is TGTGCCAGTAGTATAGATGCAGGGGGTGAGCAGTTCTTC. J is TRBJ2-5 and V is TRBV19; 7 positions agree with TRBD1. The J call is doubtful: the DNA matches TRBJ2-1 better. This CDR3 contains 13 residues. CDR1 and CDR2 from the germline V gene are LNHDA and SQIVND (reference sequence).

This clonotype has just a few counts. Sequence at one end of the junction differs from germline and may be a read error. The genes are TRBV12-3 or TRBV12-4 and TRBJ2-4, with D possibly matching TRBD1 (6 bases). The CDR3 is 16 residues long. CDR3 in DNA: TGTGCCAGCAGTAACAGGGTAGAGGGTCGAGGAAACGTTCAGTACTTC. Amino acid sequence: CASSNRVEGRGNVQYF.

The V gene is TRBV3-1, the J gene TRBJ2-1, with 11 bases matching TRBD2. V lost 3 bases and J lost 1; bases outside the gene matches: 5. The CDR3 extends over 17 amino acids. The germline gives CDR1 LGHDT, CDR2 YNNKEL (reference sequence). CDR3 DNA: TGTGCCAGCAGCCACCTAGCGGGGGGATTTTCCTACAATGAGCAGTTCTTC. This encodes CASSHLAGGFSYNEQFF.

The chain is built from TRBV27 and TRBJ2-3; TRBD1 matches at 10 bases. Unmatched junction bases numbered 6, after V lost 5 bases and J lost 10 bases. In germline, CDR1 is MNHEY, CDR2 SMNVEV (reference sequence). CDR3 length equals 13 residues. The CDR3 nucleotides are TGTGCCAGCAGTACCGCCGGGACAGGGGCGCAGTATTTT. Its protein product is CASSTAGTGAQYF.

In this sample, this clonotype turned up a few times. V gene TRBV7-8 combines with J gene TRBJ2-3; tentatively, D is TRBD1 or TRBD2 (5 bases each). The CDR3 consists of 12 residues. Germline lookup yields CDR1 SGHVS and CDR2 FQNEAQ. With 5 bases removed from V and 6 bases from J, the gap between germline ends came to 9 bases. CDR3 loop: CASSPGRDTQYF. The CDR3, as DNA: TGTGCCAGCAGCCCGGGGCGGGATACGCAGTATTTT.

This rearrangement joins TRBV27 to TRBJ1-5; D call uncertain. The V end was cut by 5 bases, the J end by 7 bases, with 15 bases between. Germline V gives CDR1 MNHEY, CDR2 SMNVEV (reference sequence). CDR3 length: 14 residues. CDR3 loop: CASSPIPNNQPQHF. As DNA, the CDR3 is TGTGCCAGCAGTCCAATTCCGAATAACCAGCCCCAGCATTTT.

This chain joins TRBV29-1 and TRBJ2-1; D remains unclear. Germline V CDR1 and CDR2: SQVTM, ANQGSEA. V was trimmed by 4 bases and J by 10 bases, leaving 23 bases between them. This CDR3 has 15 amino acids. Here the CDR3 DNA reads TGCAGCGTTGGGCCCGGTAGTATGGCCTTCTACGAGCAGTTCTTC. Protein: CSVGPGSMAFYEQFF.

This clonotype turned up a few times. CDR3 in DNA: TGTGCCAGCAGCTTAGCGCCCTCTAGCGGGAGTAGTGAGCAGTACTTC. Translated: CASSLAPSSGSSEQYF. The V and J genes are TRBV7-2 and TRBJ2-7, with 10 nucleotides matching TRBD2. CDR1 is SGHTA and CDR2 is FQGNSA in the germline V gene. The CDR3 has 16 amino acids. The J segment lost 7 bases and the V segment lost 0 bases, leaving 9 bases of the junction unmatched.

This clonotype has a handful of counts. The rearrangement links TRBV6-2 or TRBV6-3 to TRBJ1-2; D is undetermined. Per germline, CDR1 MNHEY and CDR2 SVGEGT. The CDR3 contains 12 residues. V shed 4 bases and J shed 5 bases, with 8 bases lying between them. The CDR3 DNA is TGTGCCAGCAGTTCACCTACTTATGGCTACACCTTC. Its translation: CASSSPTYGYTF.

This chain links TRBV10-3 with TRBJ2-1; unclear D gene. This CDR3 is 13 amino acids long. The germline V and J ends were trimmed by 4 bases and 8 bases, with 12 bases remaining between them. Germline V gene lookup returns CDR1 ENHRY and CDR2 SYGVKD. Written as DNA, the CDR3 is TGTGCCATCAGTGGACCAGCCCGGGATGAGCAGTTCTTC. It translates to CAISGPARDEQFF.

The chain joins TRBV7-9 to TRBJ1-5, with D uncertain. Germline V gene sequence: CDR1 SEHNR, CDR2 FQNEAQ (reference sequence). The CDR3 spans 15 residues. V lost 4 bases, J lost 0 bases, and 10 bases lay in between. In nucleotides, the CDR3 is TGTGCCAGCAGCTCAGGACCCGATAGCAATCAGCCCCAGCATTTT. This codes for CASSSGPDSNQPQHF. The variable domain in full, completed from reference TRBV7-9 and TRBJ1-5, reads DTGVSQNPRHKITKRGQNVTFRCDPISEHNRLYWYRQTLGQGPEFLTYFQNEAQLEKSRLLSDRFSAERPKGSFSTLEIQRTEQGDSAMYLCASSSGPDSNQPQHFGDGTRLSIL.

This clonotype was found a few times. The chain joins TRBV10-2 to TRBJ1-1, with 7 bases that match TRBD1. From germline, CDR1 is WSHSY and CDR2 SAAADI. The CDR3 has 13 residues. V dropped 8 bases and J dropped 3; count of bases not matched to a gene: 6. The CDR3 region has the DNA TGCGCCAGCTTCCGGGACAGCGACACTGAAGCTTTCTTT. Encoded protein: CASFRDSDTEAFF.

This clonotype showed up just a few times. The chain uses TRBV5-1 and TRBJ2-3; the match to TRBD2 covers 8 bases. CDR1 is SGHRS and CDR2 is YFSETQ in the germline V gene. The CDR3 extends over 16 amino acids. V was pared by 0 bases and J by 5 bases, with 8 bases of the junction left unmatched. The CDR3 bases are TGCGCCAGCAGCTTGGGGGTGGGACTAGAGGAAGATACGCAGTATTTT. Translation gives CASSLGVGLEEDTQYF.

V is TRBV6-1 and J is TRBJ1-2; D may be TRBD1 (5 bases). Trimming stripped 6 bases from V and 2 bases from J, with 10 bases between. This CDR3 spans 13 amino acids. In germline, CDR1 is MNHNS, CDR2 SASEGT. The CDR3 loop is CASRWEGNYGYTF. The DNA for the CDR3 is TGTGCCAGCAGGTGGGAGGGGAACTATGGCTACACCTTC.

This clonotype was observed at least ten times. The gene calls are TRBV28 and TRBJ1-2; 9 bases are a match to TRBD1. Germline CDR1 is MDHEN and CDR2 is SYDVKM. This CDR3 has 13 residues. J lost 4 bases, V lost 5 bases, and 2 bases had no gene match. The CDR3 region is CASSLGQGYGYTF. The CDR3 DNA reads TGTGCCAGCAGTCTGGGACAGGGCTATGGCTACACCTTC.

The chain carries TRBV20-1 and TRBJ2-5, with 7 positions matching TRBD1. Trimming removed 5 bases from V and 4 bases from J; junction bases left unmatched: 4. Germline loops: CDR1 DFQATT, CDR2 SNEGSKA (reference sequence). The CDR3 length is 12 residues. The DNA of the CDR3 is TGCAGTGCTGATCACAGGGGAGAGACCCAGTACTTC. Residues: CSADHRGETQYF.

J is TRBJ1-6 and V is TRBV28, with unresolved D. The V gene's germline CDR1 is MDHEN and CDR2 SYDVKM. This CDR3 spans 11 amino acids. V shed 4 bases and J shed 8 bases, with 3 bases lying between them. In DNA, the CDR3 is TGTGCCAGCAGTTCCTATTCACCCCTCCACTTT. The encoded protein is CASSSYSPLHF.

This chain joins TRBV20-1 and TRBJ2-3, with D tentatively TRBD1 or TRBD2 (5 bases each). Trimming shortened V by 6 bases and J by 4 bases, and 20 bases separated the two germline ends. The germline CDR1 and CDR2 sequences are DFQATT and SNEGSKA (reference sequence). CDR3 length equals 15 residues. Written as DNA, the CDR3 is TGCAGTGCCACAAGGGACCTTGAGGGCCCAGATACGCAGTATTTT. This codes for CSATRDLEGPDTQYF.

This clonotype was detected a few times. The chain is built from TRBV20-1 and TRBJ1-6, with a possible D match to TRBD1 (5 bases). The germline gives CDR1 DFQATT, CDR2 SNEGSKA (reference sequence). This CDR3 comprises 13 residues. V lost 6 bases and J lost 10, with 16 bases in between. This CDR3 is CSAAGTTGSPLHF. The DNA of the CDR3 is TGCAGTGCGGCCGGGACCACGGGCTCACCCCTCCACTTT.

There are a few counts of this clonotype. This chain joins TRBV7-2 and TRBJ2-5; D possibly corresponds to TRBD1 (6 bases). The better agreement between TRBJ2-7 and the DNA end casts doubt on the J call. Germline V gene sequence: CDR1 SGHTA, CDR2 FQGNSA. This CDR3 region has 18 residues. CDR3 sequence (DNA): TGTGCCAGCAGCTCCCTTCGCTTAACAGGGCGTTACCCCTACGAGCAGTACTTC. It encodes CASSSLRLTGRYPYEQYF.

CDR3 nucleotides: TGTGCCAGCAGCCGGTTCGGGACTGAAGCTTTCTTT. Translated: CASSRFGTEAFF. This rearrangement joins TRBV7-9 to TRBJ1-1; D is unclear. Trimming left V 5 bases short and J 5 bases short, with 9 bases between. The CDR3 extends over 12 amino acids. From germline, CDR1 is SEHNR and CDR2 FQNEAQ (reference sequence).

V is TRBV9 and J is TRBJ2-1; 10 positions agree with TRBD2. The CDR3 totals 18 residues. Germline V lookup: CDR1 SGDLS, CDR2 YYNGEE. V lost 0 bases to trimming and J lost 1 base; unmatched junction nucleotides: 7. The CDR3 reads CASSVESGGALSYNEQFF. The CDR3 nucleotides read TGTGCCAGCAGCGTAGAGAGCGGGGGGGCCCTATCCTACAATGAGCAGTTCTTC. Complete variable domain (other parts from reference TRBV9 and TRBJ2-1): DSGVTQTPKHLITATGQRVTLRCSPRSGDLSVYWYQQSLDQGLQFLIQYYNGEERAKGNILERFSAQQFPDLHSELNLSSLELGDSALYFCASSVESGGALSYNEQFFGPGTRLTVL.